Listed below are T cell receptor beta chains from one sample, sequenced in a study of T cell responses to AZD1222 COVID-19 vaccine. The protocol was immunoSEQ multiplex PCR, while the TCRdb copy is restricted to in-frame clones and leaves out a portion. The sample yields some 90,000 clones, about 90% seen once. The source material was peripheral blood, sampled on day 0 of AZD1222 vaccination. These receptors all come from an adult in good health. The CDR3 runs from the conserved cysteine through the conserved F or W. The D gene is left open where the match is weak. Rows give clone size only sometimes, using once, few, many, or a class for an expanded clone.

.	TRBD2	TRBV6-2/TRBV6-3	TRBJ2-3	21	TGTGCCAGCAGTTGGGTTATAGGCGGGAGAGATTCGCGAATTAGGACAGATACGCAGTATTTT	CASSWVIGGRDSRIRTDTQYF
.	.	TRBV20-1	TRBJ2-7	14	TGCAGTGCCAGTTACCTTATCGGGCTCTACGAGCAGTACTTC	CSASYLIGLYEQYF
.	.	TRBV15	TRBJ2-5	15	TGTGCCACCAGCAGAGATACGGCCACCAAAGAGACCCAGTACTTC	CATSRDTATKETQYF
once	.	TRBV19	TRBJ2-2	14	TGTGCCAGTACCCCCCAGGGTAACACCGGGGAGCTGTTTTTT	CASTPQGNTGELFF
.	TRBD1	TRBV4-1	TRBJ2-5	15	TGCGCCAGCAGCCAACCCCGGGACAGGGCAAAGACCCAGTACTTC	CASSQPRDRAKTQYF
.	.	TRBV18	TRBJ1-3	18	TGTGCCAGCTCACAGTCGGTTTCCTTCACGAGCTCTGGAAACACCATATATTTT	CASSQSVSFTSSGNTIYF
.	.	TRBV5-4	TRBJ1-1	13	TGTGCCAGCAGCTTCGGGCAGGAGACTGAAGCTTTCTTT	CASSFGQETEAFF
.	.	TRBV5-4	TRBJ1-1	15	TGTGCCAGCAGCTCCCTGGTGGGGAGGGGGACTGAAGCTTTCTTT	CASSSLVGRGTEAFF
.	.	TRBV6-6	TRBJ1-4	12	TGTGCCACTGGAGAGGGAAATGAAAAACTGTTTTTT	CATGEGNEKLFF
.	.	TRBV4-1	TRBJ2-3	14	TGCGCCAGCAGCCAAGTCGGCAGCACAGATACGCAGTATTTT	CASSQVGSTDTQYF
.	TRBD1	TRBV28	TRBJ1-2	15	TGTGCCAGCAGGCTACAGGGGAGTGGTAACTATGGCTACACCTTC	CASRLQGSGNYGYTF
.	TRBD2	TRBV3-1/TRBV3-2	TRBJ2-1	16	TGTGCCAGCAGCCCCCTGGGCGGGAGGGCCGGAAATGAGCAGTTCTTC	CASSPLGGRAGNEQFF
once	TRBD1	TRBV2	TRBJ2-1	14	TGTGCCAGCAGTGGGGGGACAGCATACAATGAGCAGTTCTTC	CASSGGTAYNEQFF
few	TRBD2	TRBV14	TRBJ2-1	15	TGTGCCAGCGGGTCCGTGGCGGGAGCCTACAATGAGCAGTTCTTC	CASGSVAGAYNEQFF
.	.	TRBV19	TRBJ2-4	14	TGTGCCAGTAGTATTTCACTGGGCCAAAACATTCAGTACTTC	CASSISLGQNIQYF
.	TRBD1	TRBV6-6	TRBJ2-7	16	TGTGCCAGCAGAAGAAACCCGACAGGGGCCGCCTACGAGCAGTACTTC	CASRRNPTGAAYEQYF
.	TRBD1	TRBV19	TRBJ1-4	16	TGTGCCAGTAGTAGACAGGGGATAAGGGCTAATGAAAAACTGTTTTTT	CASSRQGIRANEKLFF
few	.	TRBV28	TRBJ1-1	15	TGTGCCAGCAGCCCTCTGGGGGGAAGTGGGACTGAAGCTTTCTTT	CASSPLGGSGTEAFF
.	TRBD1	TRBV10-3	TRBJ2-3	15	TGTGCCATCAGTCCCGGGACAGGGGAAACAGATACGCAGTATTTT	CAISPGTGETDTQYF
.	TRBD2	TRBV11-3	TRBJ2-3	15	TGTGCCAGCAGCCGTAGACTAGCAGACACAGATACGCAGTATTTT	CASSRRLADTDTQYF
.	.	TRBV30	TRBJ2-7	12	TGTGCCTGGAGTGTAGCGCGCTACGAGCAGTACTTC	CAWSVARYEQYF
.	.	TRBV9	TRBJ2-6	18	TGTGCCAGCAGCGTAGCGAGCTGGTCTATCTCTGGGGCCAACGTCCTGACTTTC	CASSVASWSISGANVLTF
.	.	TRBV7-9	TRBJ1-5	16	TGTGCCAGCAGCTATTTTGGACCAGGGAGCAATCAGCCCCAGCATTTT	CASSYFGPGSNQPQHF
.	.	TRBV7-9	TRBJ1-2	15	TGTGCCAGCAGCGCCGGCGGCGGGACTAACTATGGCTACACCTTC	CASSAGGGTNYGYTF
few	.	TRBV30	TRBJ1-2	15	TGTGCCGGCCACCTTGGACAAGGCCTGATACCTGGCTACACCTTC	CAGHLGQGLIPGYTF
.	.	TRBV7-9	TRBJ1-4	15	TGTGCCAGCAGCTTAGGCCGGGGCGAAGGTGAAAAACTGTTTTTT	CASSLGRGEGEKLFF
.	.	TRBV5-4	TRBJ1-2	13	TGTGCCAGCAGCTTGGTGCAGGACTATGGCTACACCTTC	CASSLVQDYGYTF
once	.	TRBV10-3	TRBJ2-5	14	TGTGCCATCAGAAAAACTGAATTGGTTGAGACCCAGTACTTC	CAIRKTELVETQYF
few	TRBD2	TRBV15	TRBJ2-7	15	TGTGCCACCAGCAGAGATCTAGCGGGAGTCAAAGAGCAGTACTTC	CATSRDLAGVKEQYF
.	TRBD1	TRBV5-3	TRBJ2-7	14	TGTGCCAGAAGGGAGGACAGGGCGCCGGGCGAGCAGTACTTC	CARREDRAPGEQYF
.	.	TRBV7-8	TRBJ1-2	14	TGTGCCAGCAGCCCCAGACAGTCTAACTATGGCTACACCTTC	CASSPRQSNYGYTF